These 9 T cell receptor beta chains originate from one sample sequenced in a study of cytomegalovirus exposure and HLA in healthy donors (dated 2017 in TCRdb). The library came from the immunoSEQ multiplex PCR assay. A mixture of 60 forward primers for TCR Vbeta segments and 13 reverse primers for TCR Jbeta segments was used in the multiplex PCR. Sourced from immuneACCESS, this table was stored by TCRdb with only in-frame sequences that have V and J called. A share of the clones is absent; for the studies checked, an unresolved V gene accounts for under half, and the remainder has no known explanation. In all, the sample holds about 90,000 clones, and around 85% of those were seen once. 2.1% of the sample lies in the top ten. The specimen was PBMCs. The receptors here all came from a man between 18 and 35 years old in good health and CMV-seronegative.

The chain employs TRBV19 and TRBJ2-1; 9 nucleotides align to TRBD2. Losses at the gene ends were 4 bases for V and 2 bases for J; bases not matched to a gene: 3. This CDR3 comprises 15 residues. CDR1 LNHDA and CDR2 SQIVND come from the germline V gene (reference sequence). The CDR3 sequence is CASSSLAGTYNEQFF. For the CDR3, the DNA is TGTGCCAGTAGTAGCCTAGCGGGGACCTACAATGAGCAGTTCTTC.

V gene TRBV6-5 combines with J gene TRBJ1-2; a possible D gene is TRBD1 (5 bases). Germline values: CDR1 MNHEY, CDR2 SVGAGI. This CDR3 region has 13 residues. This chain's CDR3 is CGAGPTANYGYTF. The CDR3 DNA reads as TGTGGGGCAGGGCCCACAGCTAACTATGGCTACACCTTC.

The chain has TRBV30 and TRBJ2-7, with D uncertain. Germline V gene sequence: CDR1 GTSNPN, CDR2 SVGIG (reference sequence). With 2 bases removed from V and 4 bases from J, the gap between germline ends came to 9 bases. The CDR3 is 12 residues long. CDR3 sequence: CAWSSQAYEQYF. CDR3 DNA sequence: TGTGCCTGGAGTAGTCAGGCTTACGAGCAGTACTTC.

The rearrangement joins TRBV5-1 to TRBJ1-2, with 8 bases that match TRBD1. Germline CDR1 reads SGHRS; CDR2 reads YFSETQ. V shed 1 base, J shed 8 bases, and the junction held 22 bases outside the gene matches. The CDR3 runs 19 residues. The CDR3 DNA reads as TGCGCCAGCAGCTTGCCGACGGACAGGGACGGTAACCATTATTTAGGCTACACCTTC. Encoded protein: CASSLPTDRDGNHYLGYTF.

The genes are TRBV5-8 and TRBJ1-2, with a tentative D call TRBD1 (6 bases). V was trimmed by 4 bases and J by 3 bases, leaving 13 bases between them. Germline V gene sequence: CDR1 SGHTS, CDR2 YDEGEE. The CDR3 is made up of 14 amino acids. The DNA of the CDR3 is TGTGCCAGCAGCACTAGGGGGTCCTACTATGGCTACACCTTC. Amino acids: CASSTRGSYYGYTF. The full variable domain, its missing parts supplied by reference TRBV5-8 and TRBJ1-2, is EAGVTQSPTHLIKTRGQQATLRCSPISGHTSVYWYQQALGLGLQFLLWYDEGEERNRGNFPPRFSGRQFPNYSSELNVNALELEDSALYLCASSTRGSYYGYTFGSGTRLTVV.

V and J are TRBV18 and TRBJ1-4; tentative D call: TRBD1 (5 bases). The V gene's germline CDR1 is KGHSH and CDR2 LQKENI. Trimming removed 4 bases from V and 8 bases from J, with 14 bases in between. The CDR3 is 14 residues long. CDR3 region: CASSLGTAGEKLFF. The CDR3 DNA reads as TGTGCCAGCTCACTCGGGACCGCGGGGGAAAAACTGTTTTTT.

The chain couples TRBV7-2 to TRBJ2-2, with D possibly being TRBD1 (5 bases). Germline CDR1 reads SGHTA; CDR2 reads FQGNSA. Trimming removed 6 bases from V and 4 bases from J, with 9 bases in between. The CDR3 is 13 amino acids. The chain's CDR3 is CASRRQITGELFF. DNA for the CDR3: TGTGCCAGCAGGAGACAGATCACCGGGGAGCTGTTTTTT. Variable domain in full (rest from reference TRBV7-2 and TRBJ2-2): GAGVSQSPSNKVTEKGKDVELRCDPISGHTALYWYRQSLGQGLEFLIYFQGNSAPDKSGLPSDRFSAERTGGSVSTLTIQRTQQEDSAVYLCASRRQITGELFFGEGSRLTVL.

This clone appeared a single time. This chain connects TRBV6-6 to TRBJ1-1; D is unclear. The CDR3 totals 13 residues. Looked up from germline, CDR1 is MNHNY and CDR2 is SVGAGI (reference sequence). Deletions cut 6 bases from V and 3 bases from J, with 11 bases between. The chain's CDR3 is CASRVDLDTEAFF. In DNA, the CDR3 is TGTGCCAGCAGGGTAGATCTGGACACTGAAGCTTTCTTT.

V gene TRBV7-9 combines with J gene TRBJ2-5; D may be TRBD2 (5 bases). Trimming took off 7 bases at V and 0 bases at J, with 24 bases between the two ends. Germline CDR1 reads SEHNR; CDR2 reads FQNEAQ (reference sequence). This CDR3 spans 18 amino acids. The CDR3 loop reads CASTEPGRAGTYQETQYF. The CDR3 nucleotides read TGTGCCAGCACTGAACCTGGGCGGGCGGGCACGTACCAAGAGACCCAGTACTTC.